A single sample is the source of the 20 T cell receptor beta chains below, sequenced in a study of ipilimumab plus nivolumab after autologous stem cell transplantation. TCRdb keeps only in-frame clones here, not all; method: immunoSEQ multiplex PCR. The table includes about 16,000 clones, about 72% detected once. The sample here was PBMCs, taken in a trial of ipilimumab plus nivolumab as post-transplant consolidation. These receptors were taken from a male donor with diffuse large B-cell lymphoma.

The V call is TRBV18, the J call TRBJ2-1, with a possible D match to TRBD2 (7 bases). Germline V gives CDR1 KGHSH, CDR2 LQKENI. The CDR3 spans 13 residues. Trimming removed 3 bases from V and 8 bases from J, with 11 bases in between. The CDR3: CASSPGGADEQFF. CDR3 sequence (DNA): TGTGCCAGCTCACCTGGGGGGGCGGATGAGCAGTTCTTC.

There are a few counts of this clone. The chain is built from TRBV7-9 and TRBJ1-5, with D possibly being TRBD1 (6 bases). The germline V gene has CDR1 SEHNR and CDR2 FQNEAQ (reference sequence). Trimming cost V 3 bases and J 0 bases, with 12 bases left between them. This CDR3 region has 16 residues. The CDR3 protein is CASSLGGGFSNQPQHF. The CDR3 DNA sequence: TGTGCCAGCAGCTTGGGGGGCGGTTTTAGCAATCAGCCCCAGCATTTT.

This chain links TRBV7-9 with TRBJ2-7; D gene ambiguous. Germline CDR1 is SEHNR and CDR2 is FQNEAQ (reference sequence). V was pared by 4 bases and J by 11 bases, with 12 bases between. CDR3 size: 11 residues. The CDR3 sequence is CASSSDWWKYF. The CDR3 nucleotides read TGTGCCAGCAGCTCTGACTGGTGGAAGTACTTC.

The V gene is TRBV5-1, the J gene TRBJ2-3, with TRBD2 matching over 9 bases. This CDR3 is built from 14 residues. The trim removed 7 bases at V and 0 bases at J, leaving 3 bases unmatched. The germline V gene has CDR1 SGHRS and CDR2 YFSETQ. CDR3 sequence: CASRRGGSTDTQYF. In nucleotides, the CDR3 is TGCGCCAGCCGGCGGGGGGGGAGCACAGATACGCAGTATTTT.

The chain has TRBV18 and TRBJ1-3; weak D call: TRBD1 (6 bases). CDR1 KGHSH and CDR2 LQKENI come from the germline V gene. CDR3 length: 15 amino acids. Trimming removed 1 base at V and 0 bases at J, with 7 bases between. CDR3 protein: CASSPRGGSGNTIYF. For the CDR3, the DNA is TGTGCCAGCTCACCACGAGGGGGCTCTGGAAACACCATATATTTT.

The chain has TRBV21-1 and TRBJ2-3; TRBD1, the table's D call, was not compared with the DNA. TRBV21-1 is described as a pseudogene. This CDR3 has 15 residues. The CDR3 reads CASSKWPGGTDTQYF. The CDR3 DNA reads as TGTGCCAGCAGCAAATGGCCAGGGGGCACAGATACGCAGTATTTT.

The rearrangement links TRBV5-5 to TRBJ1-2; 9 nucleotides align to TRBD1. V lost 0 bases and J lost 4; bases outside the gene matches: 7. The germline V gene has CDR1 SGHKS and CDR2 YYEKEE (reference sequence). The CDR3 sequence is 16 residues long. CDR3 DNA sequence: TGTGCCAGCAGCTTGGAACAGGGGGCGCGAATCTATGGCTACACCTTC. Protein sequence: CASSLEQGARIYGYTF.

About this clone itself: Other DNA sequences in this sample translate to the same CDR3. The V call is TRBV27, the J call TRBJ2-7, with 7 bases lining up with TRBD1. CDR3 size: 15 residues. Per germline, CDR1 MNHEY and CDR2 SMNVEV (reference sequence). V lost 3 bases and J lost 5; bases outside the gene matches: 10. CDR3 nucleotide sequence: TGTGCCAGCAGTTTCGGGGCAGGGGGTCTTCACGAGCAGTACTTC. Its translation: CASSFGAGGLHEQYF.

The rearrangement uses TRBV5-1 and TRBJ2-3; D not resolved. The CDR3 totals 14 residues. V shed 0 bases and J shed 3 bases, with 8 bases lying between them. Germline V gene sequence: CDR1 SGHRS, CDR2 YFSETQ. The CDR3 loop reads CASSLASYTDTQYF. CDR3 nucleotides: TGCGCCAGCAGCTTGGCCTCGTATACAGATACGCAGTATTTT.

This chain connects TRBV5-1 to TRBJ2-3; D is possibly TRBD2 (5 bases). CDR1 and CDR2 (germline): SGHRS, YFSETQ. The V and J ends lost 0 bases and 2 bases respectively, with 10 bases between them. The CDR3 runs to 15 residues. The DNA of the CDR3 is TGCGCCAGCAGCTTGGATAGCGCGTACACAGATACGCAGTATTTT. Its translation is CASSLDSAYTDTQYF.

The chain combines TRBV2 with TRBJ2-7; TRBD1 aligns across 7 bases. V lost 6 bases, J lost 2 bases, and 7 bases stayed unmatched. Per the germline V gene, CDR1 is SNHLY and CDR2 is FYNNEI. This CDR3 has 14 amino acids. DNA for the CDR3: TGTGCCAGCAGCCCCGAGACAGGGCCCTACGAGCAGTACTTC. Protein sequence: CASSPETGPYEQYF.

The chain has TRBV5-1 and TRBJ2-7, with D uncertain. Germline CDR1 SGHRS, CDR2 YFSETQ. CDR3 length equals 14 residues. Trimming cost V 0 bases and J 0 bases, with 7 bases left between them. This CDR3 is CASSLEAFSYEQYF. CDR3 sequence (DNA): TGCGCCAGCAGCTTGGAAGCTTTCTCCTACGAGCAGTACTTC. Full variable domain (remainder filled in from reference TRBV5-1 and TRBJ2-7): KAGVTQTPRYLIKTRGQQVTLSCSPISGHRSVSWYQQTPGQGLQFLFEYFSETQRNKGNFPGRFSGRQFSNSRSEMNVSTLELGDSALYLCASSLEAFSYEQYFGPGTRLTVT.

This clone has a handful of counts. V and J are TRBV15 and TRBJ2-5, with 11 positions matching TRBD2. CDR1 is LNHNV and CDR2 is YYDKDF in the germline V gene (reference sequence). V lost 1 base to trimming and J lost 3 bases; unmatched junction nucleotides: 4. This CDR3 is 16 amino acids long. CDR3 sequence reads: CATSRGLAGTEETQYF. The CDR3 DNA sequence: TGTGCCACCAGCAGAGGACTAGCGGGGACAGAAGAGACCCAGTACTTC. Full variable domain (remainder filled in from reference TRBV15 and TRBJ2-5): DAMVIQNPRYQVTQFGKPVTLSCSQTLNHNVMYWYQQKSSQAPKLLFHYYDKDFNNEADTPDNFQSRRPNTSFCFLDIRSPGLGDTAMYLCATSRGLAGTEETQYFGPGTRLLVL.

The gene calls are TRBV30 and TRBJ1-3; 10 bases are a match to TRBD1. The germline V gene has CDR1 GTSNPN and CDR2 SVGIG (reference sequence). The J segment lost 1 base and the V segment lost 6 bases, leaving 9 bases of the junction unmatched. The CDR3 is 16 amino acids. CDR3 amino acids: CACHRQGASSGNTIYF. CDR3 DNA sequence: TGTGCCTGCCACCGACAGGGGGCTAGTTCTGGAAACACCATATATTTT.

This clone was picked up one time. The V and J genes are TRBV7-3 and TRBJ1-1; D remains unclear. The CDR3 is made up of 15 amino acids. The ends were cut back, 5 bases at V and 0 bases at J, with 13 bases in the middle. Germline CDR1 is SGHTA and CDR2 is FQGTGA. The CDR3 DNA reads as TGTGCCAGCAGCCCCCTAGGAAACATGAACACTGAAGCTTTCTTT. Translating gives CASSPLGNMNTEAFF. The variable domain in full, with the rest retrieved from reference TRBV7-3 and TRBJ1-1, is GAGVSQTPSNKVTEKGKYVELRCDPISGHTALYWYRQSLGQGPEFLIYFQGTGAADDSGLPNDRFFAVRPEGSVSTLKIQRTERGDSAVYLCASSPLGNMNTEAFFGQGTRLTVV.

As concerns this clone: This sample also contains other DNA sequences that code for the same CDR3. The chain is built from TRBV9 and TRBJ2-5; D may be TRBD2 (6 bases). Germline V lookup: CDR1 SGDLS, CDR2 YYNGEE. The CDR3 is 11 residues long. V gave up 4 bases and J gave up 5 bases, with 6 bases separating them. CDR3 residues: CASSRGETQYF. The CDR3 bases are TGTGCCAGCAGCCGGGGGGAGACCCAGTACTTC.

The rearrangement uses TRBV6-5 and TRBJ1-2; 10 nucleotides match TRBD1. Trimming took 6 bases from V and 5 from J; bases not matched to a gene: 6. CDR3 length: 14 amino acids. Germline CDR1 reads MNHEY; CDR2 reads SVGAGI. The CDR3 is CASSSDRGQYGYTF. The CDR3 DNA is TGTGCCAGCAGCTCCGACAGGGGGCAATATGGCTACACCTTC.

A note on this clone: A junction end diverges from the germline sequence, so it may reflect a read error. V is TRBV11-2 and J is TRBJ1-1, with a weak D call TRBD1 (6 bases). Germline lookup yields CDR1 SGHAT and CDR2 FQNNGV. The CDR3 contains 12 residues. The CDR3: CASSLVYTGLQF. In DNA, the CDR3 is TGTGCCAGCAGCTTAGTTTACACAGGGTTACAATTT.

V gene TRBV27 combines with J gene TRBJ2-5; 8 nucleotides match TRBD2. J lost 2 bases, V lost 1 base, and 6 bases had no gene match. The V gene's germline CDR1 is MNHEY and CDR2 SMNVEV (reference sequence). There are 16 residues in the CDR3. The CDR3 sequence is CASSLFSGRDQETQYF. Here the CDR3 DNA reads TGTGCCAGCAGTTTATTCAGCGGGAGAGATCAAGAGACCCAGTACTTC.

The table lists this clone with a few counts. The chain joins TRBV30 to TRBJ2-3; the match to TRBD2 covers 12 bases. The CDR3 runs to 16 residues. CDR1 GTSNPN and CDR2 SVGIG come from the germline V gene (reference sequence). J gave up 6 bases and V 0 bases, and 7 bases lay outside the gene matches. CDR3 bases: TGTGCCTGGAGTGTACTAGCGGGGGGTCCCGAGGATACGCAGTATTTT. Residues: CAWSVLAGGPEDTQYF.